This T cell receptor (beta chain) stems from a study of T cell repertoires in aging, cancer and after chemotherapy. Study-wide findings and caveats: In each cancer cohort, median generation probability increased across chemotherapy, suggesting thymic output rebounded.

The template was genomic DNA from peripheral blood, not RNA. Germline CDR1 and CDR2: LNHDA and SQIVND (reference sequence). The CDR3 has 15 residues. V shed 4 bases and J shed 2 bases, with 15 bases lying between them. TRB rearrangements spanning V, D and J were amplified using mixed TRB-A/B primers. TCRdb reanalysed the multiplex PCR reads using MiXCR and keeps one entry per CDR3 protein. There are approximately 3,300 distinct CDR3 sequences in the sample; 20% to 25% occur only once, and around an eighth lies in the top ten. This clonotype rates as large (0.1 to 1%). Its antigen is still unknown. The chain uses TRBV19 and TRBJ2-7; D is possibly TRBD2 (6 bases). The TCR was taken from a human donor with a solid tumor. Sequencing input: blood. The CDR3 region is CASSTPGLRTYEQYF. The CDR3 DNA reads TGTGCCAGTAGTACCCCGGGACTTAGAACCTACGAGCAGTACTTC.